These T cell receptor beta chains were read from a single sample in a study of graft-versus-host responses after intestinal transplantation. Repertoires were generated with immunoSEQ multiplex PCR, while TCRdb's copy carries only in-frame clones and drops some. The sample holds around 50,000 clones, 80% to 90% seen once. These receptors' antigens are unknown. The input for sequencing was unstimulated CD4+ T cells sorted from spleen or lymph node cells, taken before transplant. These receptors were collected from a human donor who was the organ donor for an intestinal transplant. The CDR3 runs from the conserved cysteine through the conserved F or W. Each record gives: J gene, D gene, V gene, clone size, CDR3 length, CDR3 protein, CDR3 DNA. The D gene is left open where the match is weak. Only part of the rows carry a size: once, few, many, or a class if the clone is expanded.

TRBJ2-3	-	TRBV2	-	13	CASLQGGTDTQYF	TGTGCCAGCTTACAGGGGGGGACAGATACGCAGTATTTT
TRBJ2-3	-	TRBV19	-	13	CASSIARADTQYF	TGTGCCAGTAGTATAGCGCGAGCAGATACGCAGTATTTT
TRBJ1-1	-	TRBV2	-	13	CASKPARDTEAFF	TGTGCCAGCAAGCCGGCGCGGGACACTGAAGCTTTCTTT
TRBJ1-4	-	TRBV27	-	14	CASSLQGLGEKLFF	TGTGCCAGCAGTTTACAGGGTTTAGGCGAAAAACTGTTTTTT
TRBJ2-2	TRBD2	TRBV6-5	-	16	CASSSISGKTTGELFF	TGTGCCAGCAGTTCAATTAGCGGGAAGACTACCGGGGAGCTGTTTTTT
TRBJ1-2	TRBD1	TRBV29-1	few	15	CSVEGTATRGYGYTF	TGCAGCGTTGAGGGGACAGCCACGCGTGGGTATGGCTACACCTTC
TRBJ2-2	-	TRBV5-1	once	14	CASSQLGRSGELFF	TGCGCCAGCAGCCAGCTAGGCCGGAGCGGGGAGCTGTTTTTT
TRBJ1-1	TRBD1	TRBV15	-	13	CATSGTGAREAFF	TGTGCCACCAGCGGGACAGGGGCACGTGAAGCTTTCTTT
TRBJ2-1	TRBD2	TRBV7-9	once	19	CASSSGTSGPVHIRNEQFF	TGTGCCAGCAGCTCCGGGACTAGCGGCCCCGTACATATTCGCAATGAGCAGTTCTTC
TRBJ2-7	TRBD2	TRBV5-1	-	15	CASSLALAASYEQYF	TGCGCCAGCAGCTTGGCGCTAGCGGCAAGCTACGAGCAGTACTTC
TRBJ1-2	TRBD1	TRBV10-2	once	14	CASSEAWGQGVYTF	TGCGCCAGCAGTGAAGCCTGGGGACAGGGCGTCTACACCTTC
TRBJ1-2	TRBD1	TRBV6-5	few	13	CASSDRGDDGYTF	TGTGCCAGCAGCGACAGGGGAGACGATGGCTACACCTTC
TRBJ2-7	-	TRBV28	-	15	CASSSAGTPAYEQYF	TGTGCCAGCAGTTCCGCCGGGACACCCGCCTACGAGCAGTACTTC
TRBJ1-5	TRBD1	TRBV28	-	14	CASSPGQLNQPQHF	TGTGCCAGCAGTCCGGGACAGCTCAATCAGCCCCAGCATTTT
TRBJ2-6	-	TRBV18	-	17	CASSPFNSLPGANVLTF	TGTGCCAGCTCACCATTTAATAGCCTGCCTGGGGCCAACGTCCTGACTTTC
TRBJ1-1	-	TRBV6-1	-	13	CASSVVLDTEAFF	TGTGCCAGCAGTGTGGTGTTAGACACTGAAGCTTTCTTT
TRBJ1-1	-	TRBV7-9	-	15	CASSLAGGLNTEAFF	TGTGCCAGCAGCTTAGCGGGGGGGTTGAACACTGAAGCTTTCTTT
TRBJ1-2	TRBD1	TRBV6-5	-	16	CASSYARDRGFYGYTF	TGTGCCAGCAGTTACGCCCGGGACAGGGGGTTCTATGGCTACACCTTC
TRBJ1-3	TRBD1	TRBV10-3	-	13	CAITDRVENTIYF	TGTGCCATCACCGACAGGGTGGAAAACACCATATATTTT
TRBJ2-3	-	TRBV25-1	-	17	CASSEYGFGQGADTQYF	TGTGCCAGCAGTGAATATGGTTTCGGGCAGGGTGCAGATACGCAGTATTTT
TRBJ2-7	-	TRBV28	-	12	CASSLVGREQYF	TGTGCCAGCAGTTTAGTTGGGCGCGAGCAGTACTTC
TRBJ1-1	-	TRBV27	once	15	CASSPSAGANTEAFF	TGTGCCAGCAGTCCCTCAGCGGGGGCAAACACTGAAGCTTTCTTT
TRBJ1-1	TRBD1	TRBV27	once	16	CASSRFTGGGDTEAFF	TGTGCCAGCAGCCGTTTCACAGGGGGTGGTGACACTGAAGCTTTCTTT
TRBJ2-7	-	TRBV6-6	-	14	CASSPGAGAYEQYF	TGTGCCAGCAGCCCGGGAGCAGGCGCCTACGAGCAGTACTTC